The clone carrying this TCR beta chain was detected only once. The antigen remains undetermined. The investigators amplified TCR beta CDR3 regions from RNA transcripts. TCR CDR3 underwent first-round RT-PCR with the HTBI primer set. From the multiplex PCR reads, TCRdb called clonotypes with MiXCR, one entry per CDR3 protein. This repertoire shows about 540,000 distinct CDR3 sequences, under 60% found once; its top ten account for just over 8%. This entry belongs to a study of T cells in Graves' hyperthyroidism and ophthalmopathy. Findings and caveats of the study: Ophthalmopathy stood apart from stable hyperthyroidism in a 13 V-J model. Ophthalmopathy was model-predicted a median about 6.9 months pre-onset.

The CDR3 loop spans 16 amino acids. From germline, CDR1 is SGDLS and CDR2 YYNGEE. V was clipped by 4 bases and J by 5 bases, with 18 bases between them. Criteria for exclusion of patients were uncontrolled infection, other autoimmune disease, pregnancy or lactation. The chain employs TRBV9 and TRBJ1-4, with D perhaps TRBD1 (6 bases). The receptor's source is a woman between 18 and 29 years old with Graves' hyperthyroidism. Sequenced input: peripheral blood or thyroid tissue (not recorded which). The CDR3 protein is CASSPGGGSTNEKLFF. In DNA, the CDR3 is TGTGCCAGCAGCCCAGGAGGGGGGTCCACGAATGAAAAACTGTTTTTT.